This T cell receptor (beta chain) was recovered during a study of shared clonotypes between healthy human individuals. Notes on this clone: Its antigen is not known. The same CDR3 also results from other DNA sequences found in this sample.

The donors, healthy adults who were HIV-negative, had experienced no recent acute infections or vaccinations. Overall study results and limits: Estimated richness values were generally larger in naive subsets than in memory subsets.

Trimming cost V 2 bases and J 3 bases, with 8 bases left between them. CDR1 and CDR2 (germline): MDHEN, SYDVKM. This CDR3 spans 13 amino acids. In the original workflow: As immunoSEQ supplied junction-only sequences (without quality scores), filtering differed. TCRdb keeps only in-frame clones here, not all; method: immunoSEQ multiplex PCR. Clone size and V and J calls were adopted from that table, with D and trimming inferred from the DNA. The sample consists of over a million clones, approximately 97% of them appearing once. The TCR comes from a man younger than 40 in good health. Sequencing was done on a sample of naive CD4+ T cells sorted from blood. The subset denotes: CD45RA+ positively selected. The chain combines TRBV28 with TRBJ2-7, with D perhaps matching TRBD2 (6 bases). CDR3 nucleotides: TGTGCCAGCAGTTTACGGGGACTCTACGAGCAGTACTTC. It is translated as CASSLRGLYEQYF. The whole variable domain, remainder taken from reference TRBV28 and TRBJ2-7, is DVKVTQSSRYLVKRTGEKVFLECVQDMDHENMFWYRQDPGLGLRLIYFSYDVKMKEKGDIPEGYSVSREKKERFSLILESASTNQTSMYLCASSLRGLYEQYFGPGTRLTVT.